Listed here is a single T cell receptor (beta chain). No cognate antigen has been identified for it. There are no base qualities to consult, and no much larger clone falls within one base. CD4+ and CD8+ cells were isolated by positive magnetic bead selection on an AutoMACS, and purity was checked by flow cytometry. Initial screening for clonal expansions relied on flow cytometry with a TCR V beta antibody panel, after which sorted CD8+ fractions underwent TCRB deep sequencing for characterization. Peripheral blood mononuclear cells were obtained using density gradient separation with Ficoll-Paque PLUS. Using Nucleospin Tissue or Tissue XS kits, DNA was extracted from CD4-enriched, CD8-enriched or PBMC samples, with quantification by a Qubit 2.0 fluorometer. Sequencing of TCRB CDR3 was done on genomic DNA with the immunoSEQ assay. As for how the authors treated the data: Published virus-specific TCRB sequences were compared with patient CD8+ clones larger than 1%, and only a few matches were found. The analyses included only productive TCRB rearrangements. Defining a clone by its unique TCRB CDR3 sequence, the study calculated clonality as a productive clonality index derived from Shannon entropy. Repertoire overlap for a pair of samples was computed from each clone's template counts relative to total templates per sample. Flow cytometry-measured V-gene usage correlated with V-gene usage from TCRB sequencing, with a Spearman r of approximately 0.55. The immuneACCESS repertoire file appears here via TCRdb, limited to in-frame rearrangements. These files lack a portion of the clones; in checked studies, under half of the deficit traces to unresolved V genes, and the cause of the others is not known. From that table come the V and J calls and clone size; the DNA was used to work out D and trimming. The sample table records 14,000 or so clones; roughly 80% of these occur just once. Of the sample, roughly 15% is held by the ten largest clones.

This sample is drawn from a study of somatic mutations in cytotoxic T cells in rheumatoid arthritis (TCRdb year 2017). A note on the overall study: Peripheral blood (roughly 33 ml EDTA) was collected from patients immediately after diagnosis and before any treatment began. A total of 65 rheumatoid arthritis patients and 15 to 25 healthy controls underwent TCRB deep sequencing. In newly diagnosed rheumatoid arthritis without treatment, the study examined if expanded CD8+ T-cell clones harbor somatic mutations, relying on TCRB deep sequencing to characterize clonality. A FACSAria II or Sony SH800 was used to flow-sort some V beta antibody-stained T-cell populations at nearly 100% purity, and TCRB sequencing was also done on sorted V beta1+ cells. Median age was essentially the same in the patient group and the control group.

Study-wide findings and limitations: It was unknown which antigens the expanded CD8+ clones targeted, and their absence from virus-specific databases did not exclude viral specificity. In about an eighth of the roughly 65 patients the largest CD8+ clone exceeded 20% of CD8+ cells, and several identical CD8+ TCRB sequences were shared between blood and synovial fluid. The finding that TRBV07 was slightly underrepresented in patients was left unadjusted for multiple comparisons. An increase of CD8+ clonality with age was seen in patients (Spearman r ~ 0.49) but not in healthy controls. There was no significant difference in CD8+ T-cell clonality between rheumatoid arthritis patients and age-matched healthy controls.

The CDR3 measures 13 amino acids from cysteine to phenylalanine. The entry retains the CDR3 DNA only, 39 bases that are in frame from base 1. CDR1 is given as MNHEY and CDR2 as SMNVEV, both from the germline V gene (reference sequence). V loses 3 bases, J loses 8 bases, and the germline ends lie 11 bases apart. The chain uses TRBV27 and TRBJ1-3, with the D segment identity uncertain. What was sequenced was CD8+ T cells sorted from blood. The TCR originated in an adult with rheumatoid arthritis. The sequenced DNA: TGTGCCAGCAGTTTCGGCAGTCGGGACACCATATATTTT. It specifies CASSFGSRDTIYF.